This entry lists 29 T cell receptor beta chains sequenced from one sample in a study of blood T cell repertoires in COVID-19. Assay used: immunoSEQ multiplex PCR; TCRdb lists only in-frame clones, some missing. This sample carries fewer than 65,000 clones, approximately 87% of them seen once, and the ten largest clones take under 6%. Input material: peripheral blood. The source is a human donor in a cohort sampled during active COVID-19.

The chain has TRBV7-9 and TRBJ1-4; a weak D match, TRBD1 (5 bases). Germline V CDR1 and CDR2: SEHNR, FQNEAQ (reference sequence). The CDR3 extends over 17 amino acids. V was shortened by 7 bases and J by 7 bases, with 25 bases between the two germline ends. The CDR3 reads CASTRTPRGGRSEKLFF. The CDR3 DNA reads TGTGCCAGCACTAGAACGCCCCGCGGGGGGAGGTCTGAAAAACTGTTTTTT.

This clone showed up just a few times. The rearrangement uses TRBV5-6 and TRBJ1-2, with no clear D. Germline CDR1 reads SGHDT; CDR2 reads YYEEEE. This CDR3 region has 14 residues. The ends were cut back, 4 bases at V and 6 bases at J, with 16 bases in the middle. This chain's CDR3 is CASSPWEVSNGYTF. The CDR3 coding sequence is TGTGCCAGCAGCCCATGGGAGGTTTCCAATGGCTACACCTTC. The full variable domain, its missing parts supplied by reference TRBV5-6 and TRBJ1-2, is DAGVTQSPTHLIKTRGQQVTLRCSPKSGHDTVSWYQQALGQGPQFIFQYYEEEERQRGNFPDRFSGHQFPNYSSELNVNALLLGDSALYLCASSPWEVSNGYTFGSGTRLTVV.

This clone has just one count. The chain joins TRBV19 to TRBJ2-2; possible D gene TRBD1, 5 bases. Per the germline V gene, CDR1 is LNHDA and CDR2 is SQIVND (reference sequence). The CDR3 consists of 16 residues. V was clipped by 10 bases and J by 3 bases, with 21 bases between them. The CDR3 spells CATYSLQGTDTGELFF. CDR3 coding DNA: TGTGCCACCTACTCCCTCCAGGGCACTGACACCGGGGAGCTGTTTTTT.

This rearrangement joins TRBV28 to TRBJ2-3; 15 positions match TRBD2. The length of the CDR3 is 20 residues. Germline trimming cut 6 bases from V and 0 bases from J; bases unmatched to any gene: 13. Germline V CDR1 and CDR2: MDHEN, SYDVKM. This CDR3 reads CASSPGLAGGSPLSTDTQYF. The CDR3 nucleotides are TGTGCCAGCAGCCCAGGACTAGCGGGAGGGTCCCCCCTTAGCACAGATACGCAGTATTTT.

V usage is TRBV2 and J usage is TRBJ1-1, with D uncertain. The V end lost 8 bases, the J end lost 2 bases, and 12 bases lay between the germline ends. The CDR3 loop spans 13 amino acids. Germline CDR1 reads SNHLY; CDR2 reads FYNNEI. For the CDR3, the DNA is TGTGCCAGCGCTAGGCGGATAAACACTGAAGCTTTCTTT. Translating gives CASARRINTEAFF. Supplemented by reference TRBV2 and TRBJ1-1, the full variable domain reads EPEVTQTPSHQVTQMGQEVILRCVPISNHLYFYWYRQILGQKVEFLVSFYNNEISEKSEIFDDQFSVERPDGSNFTLKIRSTKLEDSAMYFCASARRINTEAFFGQGTRLTVV.

This chain joins TRBV5-1 and TRBJ1-2; a possible D gene is TRBD1 (5 bases). Germline CDR1 SGHRS, CDR2 YFSETQ. V was clipped by 0 bases and J by 0 bases, with 12 bases between them. There are 16 residues in the CDR3. CDR3 nucleotides: TGCGCCAGCAGCTTGGTGTCAGGGCCTACTAACTATGGCTACACCTTC. Translation gives CASSLVSGPTNYGYTF.

Only a few counts were recorded for this clone. The chain combines TRBV7-3 with TRBJ2-1, with 8 bases that match TRBD2. The CDR3 covers 16 residues. Trimming removed 7 bases from V and 3 bases from J; junction bases left unmatched: 11. Germline V gene sequence: CDR1 SGHTA, CDR2 FQGTGA. The DNA for the CDR3 is TGTGCCAGCAACCTCCAGGGTAGCGGGGTCTACAATGAGCAGTTCTTC. As protein: CASNLQGSGVYNEQFF.

The rearrangement joins TRBV10-3 to TRBJ1-1, with no clear D. There are 13 residues in the CDR3. CDR1 is ENHRY, CDR2 SYGVKD, per germline. V was cut by 3 bases and J by 3 bases, with 8 bases left in between. The DNA for the CDR3 is TGTGCCATCAGTGAACAGAGTTACACTGAAGCTTTCTTT. It encodes CAISEQSYTEAFF.

The chain has TRBV9 and TRBJ2-7; D uncertain. Per the germline V gene, CDR1 is SGDLS and CDR2 is YYNGEE. The V end was cut by 0 bases, the J end by 4 bases, with 17 bases between. CDR3 size: 16 residues. The CDR3 DNA is TGTGCCAGCAGCGTAGATGCTAGACCCGGTCGTTACGAGCAGTACTTC. Translated: CASSVDARPGRYEQYF.

The V and J genes are TRBV12-1 and TRBJ2-5; TRBD2, the table's D call, was not compared with the DNA. TRBV12-1 is marked as a pseudogene. The length of the CDR3 is 19 residues. DNA of the CDR3: TGTGCCAGCAGGCCAGATGGGGCCGGAGGCACCGGGACTAGCGAGACCCAGTACTTC. Residues: CASRPDGAGGTGTSETQYF.

The chain carries TRBV7-2 and TRBJ1-1, with D uncertain. Trimming took 5 bases from V and 1 from J, leaving 5 bases between them. Germline loops: CDR1 SGHTA, CDR2 FQGNSA. CDR3 size: 12 residues. Written as DNA, the CDR3 is TGTGCCAGCAGCCACAGGAACACTGAAGCTTTCTTT. This encodes CASSHRNTEAFF.

The chain recombines TRBV6-4 with TRBJ2-3; tentatively, D is TRBD1 (6 bases). Germline CDR1 MRHNA, CDR2 SNTAGT. This CDR3 is built from 17 residues. The germline V and J ends were trimmed by 5 bases and 1 base, with 19 bases remaining between them. The chain's CDR3 is CASSLNPTEGGTDTQYF. The CDR3 DNA reads TGTGCCAGCAGTCTCAACCCGACCGAGGGGGGCACAGATACGCAGTATTTT.

The chain couples TRBV18 to TRBJ1-2, with D maybe TRBD1 (6 bases). Germline-derived CDR1 and CDR2 are KGHSH and LQKENI. The CDR3 consists of 14 residues. Trimming pared 6 bases from V and 5 bases from J, leaving 16 bases between. The CDR3, as DNA: TGTGCCAGCTCTCGCAGGGCAGGGGAATATGGCTACACCTTC. Its translation: CASSRRAGEYGYTF.

On this clone itself: Other DNA sequences in the sample encode the same CDR3. The gene calls are TRBV5-4 and TRBJ2-6; tentatively, D is TRBD1 (6 bases). CDR1 is SGHNT, CDR2 YYREEE, per germline (reference sequence). V was shortened by 0 bases and J by 2 bases, with 6 bases between the two germline ends. The CDR3 has 15 amino acids. The DNA for the CDR3 is TGTGCCAGCAGCTTGGACAGGGCTGGGGCCAACGTCCTGACTTTC. It codes for CASSLDRAGANVLTF.

The J gene is TRBJ1-3, the V gene TRBV11-2, with a possible D match to TRBD1 (6 bases). Germline V gene sequence: CDR1 SGHAT, CDR2 FQNNGV. The length of the CDR3 is 15 residues. Trimming pared 5 bases from V and 2 bases from J, leaving 13 bases between. This chain's CDR3 is CASSHGGGAGNTIYF. CDR3 DNA: TGTGCCAGCAGCCATGGGGGGGGCGCTGGAAACACCATATATTTT.

Only one count was recorded for this clone. V is TRBV30 and J is TRBJ2-5; TRBD1 aligns across 9 bases. With 5 bases clipped from V and 5 bases from J, the junction kept 0 bases outside the gene matches. This CDR3 spans 11 amino acids. Germline lookup yields CDR1 GTSNPN and CDR2 SVGIG (reference sequence). Here the CDR3 reads CAWGTGETQYF. In DNA, the CDR3 is TGTGCCTGGGGGACAGGGGAGACCCAGTACTTC.

V usage is TRBV6-1 and J usage is TRBJ2-7; D gene ambiguous. V lost 3 bases and J 0 bases, leaving 6 bases between the germline ends. CDR3 length equals 13 residues. Looked up from germline, CDR1 is MNHNS and CDR2 is SASEGT. CDR3 bases: TGTGCCAGCAGTGATACAGCCTCCTACGAGCAGTACTTC. It yields the protein CASSDTASYEQYF.

In this sample, this clone turned up a few times. The chain links TRBV10-3 to TRBJ1-1; TRBD1 might be the D (5 bases). The CDR3 is made up of 15 amino acids. Trimming stripped 0 bases from V and 1 base from J, with 9 bases between. Germline V gene data show CDR1 as ENHRY and CDR2 as SYGVKD. The CDR3 DNA sequence: TGTGCCATCAGTGAGTCTGGGGGGAAGAACACTGAAGCTTTCTTT. Its protein product is CAISESGGKNTEAFF.

This clone was counted once. The chain has TRBV5-6 and TRBJ1-2; D gene unclear. V lost 0 bases and J lost 7, with 13 bases in between. CDR3 length: 14 residues. The germline V gene has CDR1 SGHDT and CDR2 YYEEEE. The CDR3 region is CASSLVWQARGYTF. DNA of the CDR3: TGTGCCAGCAGCTTGGTATGGCAGGCCCGTGGCTACACCTTC.

The rearrangement links TRBV7-2 to TRBJ2-3, with TRBD2 matching over 11 bases. The germline V gene encodes CDR1 SGHTA and CDR2 FQGNSA. After removal of 2 bases from V and 4 bases from J, the junction contained 8 bases not matched to a gene. This CDR3 contains 17 residues. The CDR3 DNA reads as TGTGCCAGCAGCTTACGAGTAGCGGGGGGGCCCGCAGATACGCAGTATTTT. Protein: CASSLRVAGGPADTQYF.

This chain links TRBV4-1 with TRBJ2-7; D unclear. The CDR3 has 14 residues. V lost 3 bases to trimming and J lost 0 bases, with 9 bases between them. Per germline, CDR1 MGHRA and CDR2 YSYEKL. The CDR3 DNA reads TGCGCCAGCAGCCAGGGCCTAAGCTCCTACGAGCAGTACTTC. It codes for CASSQGLSSYEQYF.

The genes are TRBV7-9 and TRBJ1-2; TRBD1 matches at 8 bases. Germline loops: CDR1 SEHNR, CDR2 FQNEAQ (reference sequence). V gave up 1 base and J gave up 6 bases; unmatched junction bases: 7. The length of the CDR3 is 15 residues. The CDR3 nucleotides read TGTGCCAGCAGCTTAGTCTCCCGGACAGGGCATGGCTACACCTTC. It is translated as CASSLVSRTGHGYTF. The full variable domain, completed using reference TRBV7-9 and TRBJ1-2, is DTGVSQNPRHKITKRGQNVTFRCDPISEHNRLYWYRQTLGQGPEFLTYFQNEAQLEKSRLLSDRFSAERPKGSFSTLEIQRTEQGDSAMYLCASSLVSRTGHGYTFGSGTRLTVV.

The J gene is TRBJ1-3, the V gene TRBV10-1; 7 bases are a match to TRBD1. Germline loops: CDR1 WNHNN, CDR2 SYGVQD (reference sequence). The V gene end was trimmed by 3 bases and the J gene end by 4 bases; junction bases not matched to a gene: 3. This CDR3 has 14 amino acids. The CDR3 here is CASSDRTGGNTIYF. The CDR3 region has the DNA TGCGCCAGCAGTGATAGGACAGGCGGAAACACCATATATTTT.

In this sample, this clone turned up a few times. The chain employs TRBV10-3 and TRBJ2-7; 12 bases are shared with TRBD1. CDR3 length equals 13 residues. Looked up from germline, CDR1 is ENHRY and CDR2 is SYGVKD. The ends lost 6 bases at V and 7 bases at J; junction bases unmatched: 4. CDR3 nucleotides: TGTGCCATCAGGGGGGACAGGGGGCGGGAGCAGTACTTC. Amino acid sequence: CAIRGDRGREQYF.

This clone was seen a handful of times. Distinct nucleotide sequences in the sample also encode this CDR3. The J gene is TRBJ1-2, the V gene TRBV6-5; D unresolved. V was shortened by 0 bases and J by 4 bases, with 9 bases between the two germline ends. Germline V gene sequence: CDR1 MNHEY, CDR2 SVGAGI. The CDR3 covers 14 residues. The CDR3 coding sequence is TGTGCCAGCAGTTACTCGGGAGGGATCTATGGCTACACCTTC. The encoded protein is CASSYSGGIYGYTF.

A single count supports this clone. The chain uses TRBV7-8 and TRBJ1-2, with 8 bases matching TRBD1. J lost 4 bases, V lost 5 bases, and 0 bases had no gene match. Germline assignment: CDR1 SGHVS and CDR2 FQNEAQ. The CDR3 has 12 amino acids. The CDR3 loop reads CASSQGAYGYTF. CDR3 in DNA: TGTGCCAGCAGCCAGGGGGCCTATGGCTACACCTTC.

The chain has TRBV5-1 and TRBJ1-2, with D hard to call. This CDR3 spans 13 amino acids. Germline loops: CDR1 SGHRS, CDR2 YFSETQ. V lost 0 bases and J lost 4, with 7 bases in between. The CDR3 DNA sequence: TGCGCCAGCAGCTTGGGACACCGCTATGGCTACACCTTC. Encoded protein: CASSLGHRYGYTF.

Written as DNA, the CDR3 is TGTGCCAGCAGCTTAAATTCAGGGAATTCACCCCTCCACTTT. As protein: CASSLNSGNSPLHF. The rearrangement joins TRBV11-1 to TRBJ1-6, with a tentative D call TRBD1 (5 bases). The germline V gene encodes CDR1 SGHAT and CDR2 FQDESV (reference sequence). V was clipped by 2 bases and J by 7 bases, with 9 bases between them. The CDR3 runs 14 residues.

The chain has TRBV4-2 and TRBJ2-7; 8 bases map to TRBD1. Germline V gene sequence: CDR1 LGHNA, CDR2 YNFKEQ. Trimming cost V 4 bases and J 2 bases; bases outside gene matches: 10. The CDR3 is 16 amino acids. CDR3 in amino acids: CASSRTGTGTTYEQYF. The CDR3 bases are TGTGCCAGCAGCCGAACCGGGACAGGTACCACCTACGAGCAGTACTTC.